The clone carrying this T cell receptor beta chain was picked up a small number of times. Antigen specificity is unknown. The V segment lost 5 bases and the J segment 4 bases; nucleotides outside the gene matches: 9. There are 14 residues in the CDR3. CDR1 is DFQATT and CDR2 is SNEGSKA in the germline V gene (reference sequence). The data belong to a study of T cell repertoires in cytomegalovirus infection. Study-level findings and limits: What dominated the ex vivo response were HLA-C-restricted CMV-specific TCR beta clonotypes. Adding up the frequency of public TCR beta families identified people who carried CMV plus the relevant HLA.

One entry per CDR3 protein results from TCRdb running MiXCR on the reads. The sample gives 250,000 to 300,000 distinct CDR3 sequences, approximately 8.3% of which show up once; less than 15% is in the top ten. The receptor was isolated from a human donor in good health (CMV status not recorded). Some clones in this sample may be carry-over from other donors' samples. The sample consisted of PBMCs. V is TRBV20-1 and J is TRBJ1-1, with TRBD1 identical over 8 bases. For the CDR3, the DNA is TGCAGTGCTCCCACGACAGGGGTCGCCACTGAAGCTTTCTTT. The encoded protein is CSAPTTGVATEAFF.